This T cell receptor beta chain was sequenced in a study of OX40 agonist ivuxolimab in advanced cancers. Study-wide context: Ivuxolimab was a fully human IgG2 agonistic monoclonal antibody targeting the costimulatory receptor OX40 (CD134). Intravenous ivuxolimab was administered to patients every 2 weeks at six dose levels: 0.01, 0.1, 0.3, 1.5, 3 and 10 mg/kg. Of the 50 to 55 patients in dose escalation, about 20 had hepatocellular carcinoma, around 15 had melanoma, 9 had renal cell carcinoma and 9 had head and neck cancer. In the dose-escalation cohort, about four fifths of patients were male, and the mean age was roughly 56 years with a range of roughly 20 to 80. Prior anti-PD-1, anti-PD-L1 or anti-CTLA-4 therapy was permitted, and checkpoint inhibitors had been received by roughly two fifths of dose-escalation patients. Partial responses occurred in three dose-escalation patients, of whom one had hepatocellular carcinoma and two had cutaneous melanoma. Peripheral TCRbeta sequencing was intended to test whether TCR sequence diversity was altered and clonal T-cell expansion was caused by ivuxolimab. The monotherapy dose-escalation portion (N ≈ 55 patients) of the phase I ivuxolimab trial is reported in the paper. Overall results and qualifications from the work: Clonal expansion of both CD4+ and CD8+ blood T cells was observed from baseline to week 6 at doses 0.1 to 3.0 mg/kg. Low levels of normalized T-cell clonal expansion were also shown by some nonresponding patients. After ivuxolimab, CD8+ T cells had more expanded clones than CD4+ T cells on average. Antigen specificity was not determined for the clonally expanded peripheral T cells. In partial responders in the 0.1-3.0 mg/kg groups, normalized peripheral clonal expansion was found to be among the lowest, especially among CD8+ T cells.

To sequence the TCRbeta CDR3 region, genomic DNA was isolated from the sorted cells. The immunoSEQ Assay was used for sequencing of TCRbeta CDR3 regions. TCRdb limited this immuneACCESS table to in-frame rearrangements with V and J called. A share of clones is missing; checked studies link under half to unresolved V genes, and the rest is unexplained. The sample profile shows 85,000 to 100,000 clones; 85% to 95% of them were found once. Together, the top ten hold 0.2% to 0.3% of the sample. The trial excluded patients who had a history of autoimmune disease or were on systemic immunosuppression. Peripheral blood for TCR sequencing was collected from all dose cohorts at baseline, on cycle 4 day 1, and on cycle 7 day 1. The samples were drawn from a first-in-human, open-label, multicenter phase I dose-escalation trial of ivuxolimab. Adults with locally advanced or metastatic melanoma, renal cell carcinoma, hepatocellular carcinoma or head and neck squamous cell carcinoma were enrolled in the trial. Before TCR sequencing, CD4+ and CD8+ T cells were separately sorted from peripheral blood.

A single count supports this clone. There is no known antigen for this receptor. Base qualities are missing; no much larger clone stands one base away. The origin of this receptor is an adult with an advanced solid tumor such as melanoma, head and neck, liver or kidney cancer. Sequenced material: CD4+ or CD8+ T cells sorted from blood, taken in a trial of the OX40 agonist ivuxolimab.

CDR3 loop: CASRQANQPQHF. The nucleotides read TGTGCCAGCAGACAGGCCAATCAGCCCCAGCATTTT. The chain is encoded by TRBV10-3 joined to TRBJ1-5; a weak D assignment points to TRBD1 (6 bases agree). Taken from the germline V gene, the CDR1 and CDR2 loops are ENHRY and SYGVKD. Including the terminal cysteine and phenylalanine, the CDR3 comprises 12 residues. Only the CDR3 DNA is retained, 36 bases long and in frame from the first base. Cut back by 10 bases and 3 bases, the V and J ends lie 10 bases apart.